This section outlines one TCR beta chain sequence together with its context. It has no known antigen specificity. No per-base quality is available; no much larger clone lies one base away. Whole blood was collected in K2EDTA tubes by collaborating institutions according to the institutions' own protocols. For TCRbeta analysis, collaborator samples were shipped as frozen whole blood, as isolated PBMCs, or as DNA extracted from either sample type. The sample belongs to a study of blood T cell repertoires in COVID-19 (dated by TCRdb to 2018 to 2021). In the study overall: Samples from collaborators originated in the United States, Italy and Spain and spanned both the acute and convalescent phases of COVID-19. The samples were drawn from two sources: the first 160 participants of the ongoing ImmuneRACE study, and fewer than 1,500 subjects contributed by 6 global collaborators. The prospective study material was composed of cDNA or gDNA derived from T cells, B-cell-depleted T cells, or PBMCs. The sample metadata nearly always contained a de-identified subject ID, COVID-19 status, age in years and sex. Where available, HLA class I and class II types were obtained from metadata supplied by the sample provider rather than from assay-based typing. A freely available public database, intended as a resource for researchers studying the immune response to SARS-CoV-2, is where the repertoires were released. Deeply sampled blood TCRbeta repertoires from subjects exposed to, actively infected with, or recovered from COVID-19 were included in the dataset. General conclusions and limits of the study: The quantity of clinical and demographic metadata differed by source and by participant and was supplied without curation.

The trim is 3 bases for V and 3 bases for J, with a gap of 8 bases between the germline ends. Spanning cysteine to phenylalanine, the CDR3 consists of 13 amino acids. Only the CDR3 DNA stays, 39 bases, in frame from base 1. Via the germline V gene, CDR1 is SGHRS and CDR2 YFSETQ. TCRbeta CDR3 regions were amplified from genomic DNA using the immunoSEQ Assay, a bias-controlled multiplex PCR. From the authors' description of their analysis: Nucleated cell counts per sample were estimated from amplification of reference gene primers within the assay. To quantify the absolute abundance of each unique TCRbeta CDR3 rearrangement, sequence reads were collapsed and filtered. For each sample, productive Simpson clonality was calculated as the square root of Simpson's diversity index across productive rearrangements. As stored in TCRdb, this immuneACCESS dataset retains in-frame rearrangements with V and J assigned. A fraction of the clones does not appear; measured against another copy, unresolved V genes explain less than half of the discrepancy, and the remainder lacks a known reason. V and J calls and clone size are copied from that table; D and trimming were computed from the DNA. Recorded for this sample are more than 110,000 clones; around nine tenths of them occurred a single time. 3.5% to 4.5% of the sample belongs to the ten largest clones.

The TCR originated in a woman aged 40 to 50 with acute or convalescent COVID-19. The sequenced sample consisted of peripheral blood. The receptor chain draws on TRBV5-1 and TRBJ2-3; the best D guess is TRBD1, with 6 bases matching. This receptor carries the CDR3 CASSYQGTDTQYF. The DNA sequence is TGCGCCAGCAGCTACCAGGGGACAGATACGCAGTATTTT.